Shown below are 9 T cell receptor beta chains from a single sample sequenced in a study of diagnostic markers for celiac disease. TCRdb re-called the reads and catalogs CDR3 proteins one per entry, DNA excluded. The specimen's table records about 6,000 distinct CDR3 sequences. The sequenced sample consisted of either unsorted cells or a sorted T cell fraction (not recorded which). Receptors were obtained from a human donor. This table probably holds off-target reads from a library built for another chain.

This chain links TRBV15 with TRBJ2-2; TCRdb picks TRBD2, but there is no DNA to check that call. Germline CDR1 reads LNHNV; CDR2 reads YYDKDF (reference sequence). The CDR3 is 15 residues long. CDR3 loop: CATSRVGSGSGELFF.

The V and J genes are TRBV3-1 and TRBJ2-1; TCRdb's D call, TRBD2, is unchecked because there is no DNA. The CDR3 loop spans 17 amino acids. Per the germline V gene, CDR1 is LGHDT and CDR2 is YNNKEL (reference sequence). The chain's CDR3 is CASSRGFGGGAYNEQFF.

This clonotype is called medium-sized based on its frequency. The rearrangement links TRBV7-2 to TRBJ1-2; TCRdb calls TRBD1, which cannot be checked without DNA. Germline V gene data show CDR1 as SGHTA and CDR2 as FQGNSA. This CDR3 region has 12 residues. The CDR3 protein is CASSRDGGGYTF.

J is TRBJ1-5 and V is TRBV10-2; the D call from TCRdb, TRBD1, cannot be confirmed without DNA. Germline assignment: CDR1 WSHSY and CDR2 SAAADI. The CDR3 is 12 residues long. CDR3 sequence: CASRGSNQPQHF.

This chain uses TRBV3-1 with TRBJ1-2; TCRdb designates TRBD1, a call that cannot be tested without DNA. Germline V gene data show CDR1 as LGHDT and CDR2 as YNNKEL (reference sequence). This CDR3 spans 16 amino acids. Here the CDR3 reads CASSQFQEQGLRGYTF. The complete variable domain, with remaining parts taken from reference TRBV3-1 and TRBJ1-2, reads DTAVSQTPKYLVTQMGNDKSIKCEQNLGHDTMYWYKQDSKKFLKIMFSYNNKELIINETVPNRFSPKSPDKAHLNLHINSLELGDSAVYFCASSQFQEQGLRGYTFGSGTRLTVV.

This clonotype is identified as medium-sized from frequency. The rearrangement uses TRBV6-1 and TRBJ1-6; TCRdb lists TRBD1, though no DNA is available to test this call. The CDR3 length is 14 residues. Germline V lookup: CDR1 MNHNS, CDR2 SASEGT. The CDR3 protein is CASSDRGDESPLHF.

V is TRBV20-1 and J is TRBJ1-1. Germline V gives CDR1 DFQATT, CDR2 SNEGSKA (reference sequence). The CDR3 extends over 12 amino acids. CDR3 loop: CSARKSGTEAFF.

This clonotype is medium-sized by frequency. The chain couples TRBV2 to TRBJ2-1; absent DNA, TCRdb's TRBD1 call cannot be checked. The CDR3 extends over 15 amino acids. Per the germline V gene, CDR1 is SNHLY and CDR2 is FYNNEI. The CDR3 here is CASKESTNRDNEQFF. Full variable domain (rest looked up from reference TRBV2 and TRBJ2-1): EPEVTQTPSHQVTQMGQEVILRCVPISNHLYFYWYRQILGQKVEFLVSFYNNEISEKSEIFDDQFSVERPDGSNFTLKIRSTKLEDSAMYFCASKESTNRDNEQFFGPGTRLTVL.

CDR3: CASSPQGVVAQHF. This chain links TRBV5-6 with TRBJ1-5; TCRdb picks TRBD1, but there is no DNA to check that call. Germline values: CDR1 SGHDT, CDR2 YYEEEE. The CDR3 contains 13 residues.